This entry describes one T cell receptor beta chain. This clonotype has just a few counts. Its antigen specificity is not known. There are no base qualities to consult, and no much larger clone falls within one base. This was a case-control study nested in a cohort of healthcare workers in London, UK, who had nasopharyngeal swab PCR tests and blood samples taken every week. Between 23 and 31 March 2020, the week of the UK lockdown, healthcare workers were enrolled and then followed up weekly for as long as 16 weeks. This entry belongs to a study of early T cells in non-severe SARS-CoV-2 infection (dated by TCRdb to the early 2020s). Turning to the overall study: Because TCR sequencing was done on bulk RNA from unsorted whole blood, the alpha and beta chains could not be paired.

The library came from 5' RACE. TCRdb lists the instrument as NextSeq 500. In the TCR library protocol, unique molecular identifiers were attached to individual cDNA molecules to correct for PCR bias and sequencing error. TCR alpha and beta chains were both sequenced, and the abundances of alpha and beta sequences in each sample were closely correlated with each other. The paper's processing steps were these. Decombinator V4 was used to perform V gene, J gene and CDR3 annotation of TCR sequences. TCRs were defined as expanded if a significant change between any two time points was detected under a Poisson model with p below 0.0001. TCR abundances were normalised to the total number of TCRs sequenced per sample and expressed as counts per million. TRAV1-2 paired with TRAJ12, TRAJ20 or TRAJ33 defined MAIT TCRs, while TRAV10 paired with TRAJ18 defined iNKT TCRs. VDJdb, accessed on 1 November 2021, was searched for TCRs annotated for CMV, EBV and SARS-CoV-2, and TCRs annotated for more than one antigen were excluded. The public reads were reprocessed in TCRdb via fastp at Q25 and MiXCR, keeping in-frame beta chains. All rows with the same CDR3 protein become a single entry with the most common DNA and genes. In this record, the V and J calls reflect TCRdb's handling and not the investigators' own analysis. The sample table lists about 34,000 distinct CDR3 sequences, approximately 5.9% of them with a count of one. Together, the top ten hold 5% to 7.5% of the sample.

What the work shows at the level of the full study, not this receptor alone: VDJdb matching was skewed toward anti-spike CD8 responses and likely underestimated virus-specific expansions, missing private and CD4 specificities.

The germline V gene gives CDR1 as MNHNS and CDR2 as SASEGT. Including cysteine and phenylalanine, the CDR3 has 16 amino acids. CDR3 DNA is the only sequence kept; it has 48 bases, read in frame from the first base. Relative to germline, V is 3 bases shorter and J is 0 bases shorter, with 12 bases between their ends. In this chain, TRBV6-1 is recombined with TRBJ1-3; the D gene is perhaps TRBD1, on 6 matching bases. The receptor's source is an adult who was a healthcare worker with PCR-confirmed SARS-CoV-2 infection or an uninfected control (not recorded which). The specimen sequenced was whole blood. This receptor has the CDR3 CASSDPGQNSGNTIYF. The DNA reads TGTGCCAGCAGTGACCCAGGACAGAACTCTGGAAACACCATATATTTT.